The clone carrying this T cell receptor (beta chain) was detected only a few times. The sample belongs to a study of T cells in Graves' hyperthyroidism and ophthalmopathy. Aged 18 to 65, the patients had hyperthyroidism that was newly diagnosed and had lasted under 2 months. Researchers amplified the TCR beta CDR3 regions from RNA transcripts. HTBI primers were used for first-round RT-PCR of the TCR CDR3. Each CDR3 protein is one row after TCRdb ran MiXCR on the multiplex PCR reads. This repertoire shows 650,000 to 700,000 distinct CDR3 sequences, 17% found once; its top ten account for around 16%. This CDR3 has 18 amino acids. V lost 0 bases and J lost 4; bases outside the gene matches: 10.

This chain joins TRBV12-3 or TRBV12-4 and TRBJ2-1; TRBD2 matches at 9 bases. Sequenced sample: blood. The sequence was collected from a man aged 50-59 years with Graves' hyperthyroidism. CDR3 coding DNA: TGTGCCAGCAGTTTAGCGGGGGTAGCGGGAGCGAGGTACAATGAGCAGTTCTTC. Residues: CASSLAGVAGARYNEQFF.